This T cell receptor (beta chain) was documented in a study of beta chain features in type 1 diabetes. General study results and limits: Shorter TCRB CDR3s, moderately but significantly so, were found in Type 1 diabetes patients in all four CD4+ subsets.

This clone occurred a few times. Its antigen is not identified. The same CDR3 arises from other DNA sequences in this sample as well. V lost 3 bases to trimming and J lost 0 bases, with 7 bases between them. The CDR3 sequence is 13 residues long. The germline gives CDR1 GTSNPN, CDR2 SVGIG (reference sequence). What was sequenced were expressed TCRB transcripts, since all of the isolated RNA had been reverse transcribed. Sequencing was performed with immunoSEQ multiplex PCR; in TCRdb, only in-frame clones are kept and a portion is missing. This repertoire shows 300,000 to 350,000 clones, 13% found once; its top ten account for roughly 0.015%.

The sample comprised naive CD4+ T cells from blood. The rearrangement joins TRBV30 to TRBJ2-3; D possibly corresponds to TRBD1 (5 bases). The clonotype comes from a woman aged 18-30 years with type 1 diabetes. The CDR3 region is CAWRTASTDTQYF. CDR3 DNA: TGTGCCTGGAGGACAGCTAGCACAGATACGCAGTATTTT. Full variable domain (outside the CDR3, taken from reference TRBV30 and TRBJ2-3): SQTIHQWPATLVQPVGSPLSLECTVEGTSNPNLYWYRQAAGRGLQLLFYSVGIGQISSEVPQNLSASRPQDRQFILSSKKLLLSDSGFYLCAWRTASTDTQYFGPGTRLTVL.